This entry lists 2 T cell receptor beta chains sequenced from one sample in a study of T cell responses to AZD1222 COVID-19 vaccine. Libraries were prepared by immunoSEQ multiplex PCR; TCRdb keeps only in-frame clonotypes and omits some of them. The sample has about 140,000 clones; roughly 92% are singletons. This specimen consisted of peripheral blood, obtained on day 0 of AZD1222 vaccination. The origin of the receptors is an adult in good health.

This chain uses TRBV29-1 with TRBJ2-7; 10 bases line up with TRBD1. Germline trimming cut 7 bases from V and 2 bases from J; bases unmatched to any gene: 5. Germline assignment: CDR1 SQVTM and CDR2 ANQGSEA. The length of the CDR3 is 13 residues. The CDR3 nucleotides are TGCAGCGGCCGGGACAGGGGAGCCTACGAGCAGTACTTC. It is translated as CSGRDRGAYEQYF.

CDR3 region: CASSTTRSPWAGGDSKITGELFF. The CDR3 DNA is TGTGCCAGCAGTACGACTAGGTCCCCTTGGGCTGGCGGAGATAGCAAGATCACCGGGGAGCTGTTTTTT. The genes are TRBV28 and TRBJ2-2; the D gene is possibly TRBD2 (6 bases). CDR1 is MDHEN and CDR2 is SYDVKM in the germline V gene. The CDR3 runs 23 residues. Trimming shortened V by 5 bases and J by 4 bases, and 38 bases separated the two germline ends.